These 10 T cell receptor beta chains share one sample of origin, sequenced in a study of cytomegalovirus exposure and HLA in healthy donors. The assay was immunoSEQ multiplex PCR, and TCRdb's table has in-frame clones only and misses some. The profile shows approximately 150,000 clones, about 90% of them singletons. Material for sequencing was PBMCs. These TCRs come from a woman aged 18 to 35 in good health and CMV-seropositive.

The chain is built from TRBV5-6 and TRBJ2-1, with 7 bases that match TRBD2. Germline V gives CDR1 SGHDT, CDR2 YYEEEE. With V trimmed by 2 bases and J by 1 base, 6 bases remained unmatched. The CDR3 has 16 residues. CDR3: CASSFLAGASYNEQFF. CDR3 in DNA: TGTGCCAGCAGCTTTTTAGCGGGCGCTTCCTACAATGAGCAGTTCTTC.

V gene TRBV7-7 combines with J gene TRBJ2-5; 7 bases align to TRBD1. Germline V gives CDR1 SSHAT, CDR2 FNYEAQ (reference sequence). The CDR3 length is 16 residues. Trimming at V came to 5 bases and at J to 5 bases, leaving 14 bases not matched to a gene. CDR3 sequence reads: CASSAYLTQGEETQYF. For the CDR3, the DNA is TGTGCCAGCAGCGCCTACCTCACCCAGGGGGAGGAGACCCAGTACTTC.

This clone has just a few counts. This chain joins TRBV6-6 and TRBJ2-7; TRBD2 agrees at 9 bases. Per the germline V gene, CDR1 is MNHNY and CDR2 is SVGAGI (reference sequence). This CDR3 spans 13 amino acids. With 6 bases clipped from V and 6 bases from J, the junction kept 6 bases outside the gene matches. CDR3 in DNA: TGTGCCAGCAGCACCGGGACTAGCTCCGAGCAGTACTTC. Protein product: CASSTGTSSEQYF.

The chain recombines TRBV4-1 with TRBJ1-4; weak D call: TRBD1 (5 bases). The germline gives CDR1 MGHRA, CDR2 YSYEKL. The CDR3 has 16 residues. V shed 1 base and J shed 3 bases, with 12 bases lying between them. DNA for the CDR3: TGCGCCAGCAGCCAAGGCTCCAGGGCTTCTAATGAAAAACTGTTTTTT. Its protein product is CASSQGSRASNEKLFF.

J is TRBJ2-1 and V is TRBV4-2; 12 bases are a match to TRBD2. V shed 3 bases, J shed 6 bases, and the junction held 15 bases outside the gene matches. The CDR3 has 19 amino acids. CDR1 and CDR2 from the germline V gene are LGHNA and YNFKEQ. CDR3 amino acids: CASSHPKTTSGSSGNEQFF. The CDR3 DNA is TGTGCCAGCAGCCACCCAAAGACGACTAGCGGGAGCTCAGGCAATGAGCAGTTCTTC.

The rearrangement links TRBV11-2 to TRBJ1-4; D gene ambiguous. The CDR3 sequence is 14 residues long. The V end was cut by 2 bases, the J end by 4 bases, with 8 bases between. Germline V gene data show CDR1 as SGHAT and CDR2 as FQNNGV. The CDR3, as DNA: TGTGCCAGCAGCTTATGGCAGTTTAATGAAAAACTGTTTTTT. It yields the protein CASSLWQFNEKLFF.

The genes are TRBV7-2 and TRBJ2-5; 12 bases are a match to TRBD2. The CDR3 covers 16 residues. Germline CDR1 SGHTA, CDR2 FQGNSA. J gave up 5 bases and V 4 bases, and 8 bases lay outside the gene matches. The CDR3 loop is CASSSDLGLAGETQYF. The CDR3 nucleotides read TGTGCCAGCAGCTCGGACTTGGGACTAGCGGGTGAGACCCAGTACTTC.

The rearrangement links TRBV30 to TRBJ1-2; 7 nucleotides match TRBD1. The trim removed 0 bases at V and 1 base at J, leaving 5 bases unmatched. Germline-derived CDR1 and CDR2 are GTSNPN and SVGIG (reference sequence). The CDR3 length is 15 residues. CDR3 loop: CAWSVQGGNNYGYTF. The DNA for the CDR3 is TGTGCCTGGAGTGTACAAGGGGGCAATAACTATGGCTACACCTTC.

The gene calls are TRBV4-1 and TRBJ2-2; possibly TRBD1 for D (6 bases). Germline V gene lookup returns CDR1 MGHRA and CDR2 YSYEKL. The CDR3 totals 15 residues. Between the trimmed V and J ends, which lost 2 bases and 6 bases, there was a span of 13 bases. The CDR3: CASSQLTGLAGELFF. CDR3 nucleotide sequence: TGCGCCAGCAGCCAACTTACAGGGCTGGCCGGGGAGCTGTTTTTT.

The chain recombines TRBV19 with TRBJ1-5, with a possible D match to TRBD1 (6 bases). V lost 0 bases, J lost 5 bases, and 29 bases lay in between. In germline, CDR1 is LNHDA, CDR2 SQIVND (reference sequence). The CDR3 covers 21 residues. The CDR3 sequence: CASSIDLLGGGRRVFYQPQHF. The CDR3 DNA follows: TGTGCCAGTAGTATAGATCTTTTAGGGGGGGGTCGTCGGGTTTTCTATCAGCCCCAGCATTTT.